One and the same sample provided the 32 T cell receptor beta chains below, sequenced in a study of T-cell reconstitution after alpha-beta-depleted transplantation in children. The TCRbeta library was prepared with unique molecular identifiers. TCRdb re-called the PCR reads through MiXCR, storing one row per CDR3 protein. The table has more than 550,000 distinct CDR3 sequences, roughly a tenth seen once. The starting material was PBMCs from the stem cell graft donor, obtained from the stem cell graft. These receptors all stem from a human donor who donated a stem cell graft to a child with acute myeloid leukemia.

This clonotype was detected many times. CDR3 loop: CASSPFVSGTGELFF. In DNA, the CDR3 is TGTGCCAGCAGCCCCTTCGTCAGTGGAACCGGGGAGCTGTTTTTT. The chain has TRBV11-2 and TRBJ2-2; D remains ambiguous. Germline CDR1 and CDR2: SGHAT and FQNNGV. The germline V and J ends were trimmed by 5 bases and 5 bases, with 15 bases remaining between them. This CDR3 region has 15 residues.

This clonotype was recorded many times. V and J are TRBV11-3 and TRBJ2-2; 11 nucleotides match TRBD2. Trimming at V came to 5 bases and at J to 4 bases, leaving 6 bases not matched to a gene. From germline, CDR1 is SGHNT and CDR2 YENEEA. This CDR3 comprises 16 residues. DNA for the CDR3: TGTGCCAGCAGCGATACTAGCGGGAGAGTCACCGGGGAGCTGTTTTTT. It codes for CASSDTSGRVTGELFF.

V gene TRBV7-3 combines with J gene TRBJ2-3; the match to TRBD2 covers 8 bases. Germline V CDR1 and CDR2: SGHTA, FQGTGA. The CDR3 is 16 amino acids. Trimming took 3 bases from V and 5 from J; bases not matched to a gene: 10. The CDR3 coding sequence is TGTGCCAGCAGCTTTGGGACTAGTAGGGGCTTAGATACGCAGTATTTT. Protein: CASSFGTSRGLDTQYF.

The chain is built from TRBV6-2 or TRBV6-3 and TRBJ2-1, with TRBD2 matching 7 bases. The CDR3 is 13 residues long. V trimming: 8 bases; J trimming: 7 bases; junction bases outside the gene matches: 8. Germline V gene data show CDR1 as MNHEY and CDR2 as SVGEGT. The CDR3 loop is CASLSWGGNEQFF. The CDR3, as DNA: TGTGCCAGCTTATCTTGGGGGGGAAATGAGCAGTTCTTC.

The rearrangement links TRBV20-1 to TRBJ1-2; weak D call: TRBD1 (6 bases). V was shortened by 4 bases and J by 2 bases, with 11 bases between the two germline ends. This CDR3 has 13 residues. Germline CDR1 DFQATT, CDR2 SNEGSKA (reference sequence). The CDR3 protein is CSANTGLNYGYTF. As DNA, the CDR3 is TGCAGTGCTAACACAGGGCTGAACTATGGCTACACCTTC.

This clonotype was counted ten times or more. CDR3 in DNA: TGCAGTGCGCAGGGGACGGTGGACACTGAAGCTTTCTTT. Translation: CSAQGTVDTEAFF. The chain uses TRBV20-1 and TRBJ1-1; possible D gene TRBD1, 6 bases. Germline CDR1 is DFQATT and CDR2 is SNEGSKA (reference sequence). CDR3 size: 13 residues. Trimming pared 6 bases from V and 3 bases from J, leaving 14 bases between.

The V gene is TRBV27, the J gene TRBJ2-2; D remains ambiguous. Trimming cost V 8 bases and J 6 bases, with 13 bases left between them. The germline CDR1 and CDR2 sequences are MNHEY and SMNVEV (reference sequence). The CDR3 length is 13 residues. CDR3 protein: CASRRSLAGELFF. The DNA of the CDR3 is TGTGCCAGCCGCCGGAGTTTGGCCGGGGAGCTGTTTTTT.

Only a few counts were recorded for this clonotype. The rearrangement links TRBV12-3 or TRBV12-4 to TRBJ2-1, with 16 positions matching TRBD2. V trimming: 7 bases; J trimming: 9 bases; junction bases outside the gene matches: 9. CDR3 length: 16 amino acids. The CDR3 nucleotides read TGTGCCAGCACCCTGGGACTAGCGGGAGGGCCAGGTGAGCAGTTCTTC. Protein product: CASTLGLAGGPGEQFF.

Ten or more counts support this clonotype. The chain carries TRBV29-1 and TRBJ1-4; weak D call: TRBD1 (6 bases). V was pared by 7 bases and J by 7 bases, with 13 bases between. CDR1 and CDR2 from the germline V gene are SQVTM and ANQGSEA. This CDR3 is 12 amino acids long. The CDR3 loop is CSARRGPEKLFF. In DNA, the CDR3 is TGCAGCGCCCGCCGGGGGCCTGAAAAACTGTTTTTT.

The table lists this clonotype with a few counts. This sequence joins TRBV29-1 and TRBJ1-5; D gene unclear. CDR1 and CDR2 from the germline V gene are SQVTM and ANQGSEA. The ends were cut back, 7 bases at V and 6 bases at J, with 16 bases in the middle. This CDR3 region has 13 residues. DNA for the CDR3: TGCAGCGCCTCGGACGGAGGAGGTCAGCCCCAGCATTTT. Translated: CSASDGGGQPQHF.

This clonotype was observed a few times. The chain carries TRBV5-1 and TRBJ1-1; 7 bases fit TRBD1. The CDR3 is made up of 13 amino acids. J gave up 8 bases and V 3 bases, and 7 bases lay outside the gene matches. Per germline, CDR1 SGHRS and CDR2 YFSETQ. The CDR3 here is CASSSNRGAEAFF. Here the CDR3 DNA reads TGCGCCAGCAGCTCCAACAGGGGAGCAGAAGCTTTCTTT.

This rearrangement joins TRBV5-1 to TRBJ1-1; D gene unclear. The CDR3 runs 13 residues. Germline V lookup: CDR1 SGHRS, CDR2 YFSETQ. Trimming cost V 7 bases and J 1 base, with 11 bases left between them. CDR3: CASGSQQNTEAFF. In DNA, the CDR3 is TGCGCCAGCGGGTCACAGCAGAACACTGAAGCTTTCTTT.

This clonotype showed up just a few times. The chain carries TRBV12-5 and TRBJ2-1; a weak D match, TRBD2 (5 bases). V was cut by 2 bases and J by 12 bases, with 11 bases left in between. The CDR3 totals 12 residues. CDR1 is LGHNT, CDR2 FRNRAP, per germline. CDR3 sequence: CASGLMRERQFF. The CDR3 DNA is TGTGCTAGTGGTTTGATGAGGGAGAGGCAGTTCTTC.

This clonotype was counted a few times. This rearrangement joins TRBV6-2 or TRBV6-3 to TRBJ2-2; 7 bases match TRBD2. The J segment lost 2 bases and the V segment lost 5 bases, leaving 5 bases of the junction unmatched. The germline V gene has CDR1 MNHEY and CDR2 SVGEGT. The CDR3 covers 15 residues. This CDR3 reads CASSPRDYNTGELFF. CDR3 bases: TGTGCCAGCAGTCCTAGGGACTACAACACCGGGGAGCTGTTTTTT.

This chain links TRBV29-1 with TRBJ2-7; 11 bases align to TRBD1. The CDR3 runs 12 residues. V dropped 6 bases and J dropped 6; count of bases not matched to a gene: 4. From germline, CDR1 is SQVTM and CDR2 ANQGSEA. The CDR3, as DNA: TGCAGCGTCGGGACAGGGGGGGGCGAGCAGTACTTC. Protein product: CSVGTGGGEQYF.

This clonotype was observed at least ten times. This chain uses TRBV20-1 with TRBJ1-5; 8 bases line up with TRBD1. The CDR3 runs 15 residues. Germline-derived CDR1 and CDR2 are DFQATT and SNEGSKA (reference sequence). Germline trimming cut 3 bases from V and 1 base from J; bases unmatched to any gene: 5. The CDR3 spells CSASGTGRSNQPQHF. As DNA, the CDR3 is TGCAGTGCTAGCGGGACAGGACGAAGCAATCAGCCCCAGCATTTT.

This clonotype was seen repeatedly, ten times or more. V is TRBV2 and J is TRBJ2-1; D may be TRBD1 (6 bases). Trimming pared 2 bases from V and 0 bases from J, leaving 8 bases between. Germline V lookup: CDR1 SNHLY, CDR2 FYNNEI. There are 15 residues in the CDR3. Written as DNA, the CDR3 is TGTGCCAGCAGTGAACAGGGGATCTCCTACAATGAGCAGTTCTTC. Encoded protein: CASSEQGISYNEQFF. Full variable domain (missing parts from reference TRBV2 and TRBJ2-1): EPEVTQTPSHQVTQMGQEVILRCVPISNHLYFYWYRQILGQKVEFLVSFYNNEISEKSEIFDDQFSVERPDGSNFTLKIRSTKLEDSAMYFCASSEQGISYNEQFFGPGTRLTVL.

This clonotype was detected a few times. This chain uses TRBV12-3 or TRBV12-4 with TRBJ2-1; D perhaps matches TRBD2 (7 bases). This CDR3 comprises 16 residues. Trimming pared 4 bases from V and 6 bases from J, leaving 19 bases between. The CDR3 spells CASSSRGGRGGNEQFF. The DNA of the CDR3 is TGTGCCAGCAGTTCGAGAGGGGGAAGGGGGGGCAATGAGCAGTTCTTC.

The table lists this clonotype with many counts. The chain recombines TRBV11-2 with TRBJ2-1; D might be TRBD1 (6 bases). The V end lost 5 bases, the J end lost 6 bases, and 14 bases lay between the germline ends. This CDR3 contains 14 residues. CDR1 is SGHAT and CDR2 is FQNNGV in the germline V gene. CDR3 region: CASSLTGFANEQFF. The CDR3, as DNA: TGTGCCAGCAGCCTTACAGGGTTTGCCAATGAGCAGTTCTTC.

V gene TRBV14 combines with J gene TRBJ2-5; D is perhaps TRBD1 (5 bases). The V end lost 4 bases, the J end lost 7 bases, and 16 bases lay between the germline ends. In germline, CDR1 is SGHDN, CDR2 FVKESK. The CDR3 runs to 14 residues. This CDR3 is CASSLLTAGATQYF. The DNA of the CDR3 is TGTGCCAGCAGCCTTTTGACAGCCGGAGCGACCCAGTACTTC.

This clonotype turned up a few times. The chain is built from TRBV25-1 and TRBJ2-7; 10 nucleotides match TRBD2. Germline CDR1 and CDR2: MGHDK and SYGVNS. The CDR3 is 15 amino acids. V shed 5 bases, J shed 6 bases, and the junction held 10 bases outside the gene matches. The CDR3 loop reads CASSPPAGGPGEQYF. In nucleotides, the CDR3 is TGTGCCAGCAGTCCACCAGCGGGAGGGCCGGGCGAGCAGTACTTC.

This clonotype was observed many times. The chain uses TRBV12-3 or TRBV12-4 and TRBJ2-1, with D perhaps matching TRBD1 (6 bases). V was clipped by 6 bases and J by 2 bases, with 14 bases between them. The CDR3 is 15 amino acids. DNA for the CDR3: TGTGCCAGCAGCTCCGACAGGTCAACCTACAATGAGCAGTTCTTC. Translated, it gives CASSSDRSTYNEQFF.

This clonotype was picked up a small number of times. V and J are TRBV7-2 and TRBJ2-1; the D is unclear. V lost 8 bases to trimming and J lost 9 bases, with 14 bases between them. Germline assignment: CDR1 SGHTA and CDR2 FQGNSA. This CDR3 is 12 amino acids long. CDR3 in amino acids: CASRPVGSEQFF. The CDR3 bases are TGTGCCAGCCGACCCGTGGGCTCTGAGCAGTTCTTC.

V and J are TRBV7-9 and TRBJ1-1; D uncertain. The CDR3 runs to 15 residues. From germline, CDR1 is SEHNR and CDR2 FQNEAQ (reference sequence). Trimming cost V 7 bases and J 1 base, with 16 bases left between them. The CDR3 loop reads CASTLYPGRNTEAFF. The CDR3 coding sequence is TGTGCCAGCACTTTATATCCGGGTCGGAACACTGAAGCTTTCTTT.

This clonotype was found a few times. The J gene is TRBJ1-2, the V gene TRBV18; 8 bases map to TRBD1. The CDR3 contains 13 residues. V shed 6 bases, J shed 12 bases, and the junction held 12 bases outside the gene matches. Germline loops: CDR1 KGHSH, CDR2 LQKENI. CDR3 DNA sequence: TGTGCCAGCTCCCCGACAGGGGCACTAGCCCACACCTTC. Amino acid sequence: CASSPTGALAHTF.

This clonotype was detected only a few times. The chain couples TRBV5-1 to TRBJ2-6; D might be TRBD1 (6 bases). The CDR3 loop spans 18 amino acids. Germline lookup yields CDR1 SGHRS and CDR2 YFSETQ. Trimming pared 0 bases from V and 2 bases from J, leaving 15 bases between. As DNA, the CDR3 is TGCGCCAGCAGCTTGGGCCCGGTACAGGGTACTGGGGCCAACGTCCTGACTTTC. Translating it yields CASSLGPVQGTGANVLTF.

The rearrangement uses TRBV6-2 or TRBV6-3 and TRBJ1-1; no clear D gene. V was pared by 6 bases and J by 2 bases, with 10 bases between. CDR1 is MNHEY, CDR2 SVGEGT, per germline. The CDR3 covers 13 residues. CDR3 residues: CASSRLPNTEAFF. Here the CDR3 DNA reads TGTGCCAGCAGCCGACTCCCCAACACTGAAGCTTTCTTT.

The V and J genes are TRBV5-5 and TRBJ2-3; 8 bases line up with TRBD2. The CDR3 spans 13 residues. In germline, CDR1 is SGHKS, CDR2 YYEKEE (reference sequence). J lost 6 bases, V lost 2 bases, and 2 bases had no gene match. CDR3 coding DNA: TGTGCCAGCAGCTTTCGGGAGGGTGATACGCAGTATTTT. Translated: CASSFREGDTQYF. Full variable domain (outside the CDR3, taken from reference TRBV5-5 and TRBJ2-3): DAGVTQSPTHLIKTRGQQVTLRCSPISGHKSVSWYQQVLGQGPQFIFQYYEKEERGRGNFPDRFSARQFPNYSSELNVNALLLGDSALYLCASSFREGDTQYFGPGTRLTVL.

The table lists this clonotype with a few counts. The chain has TRBV7-8 and TRBJ2-5; 11 positions agree with TRBD2. Germline CDR1 is SGHVS and CDR2 is FQNEAQ. The V and J ends lost 5 bases and 1 base, in that order; junction bases with no gene match: 6. This CDR3 contains 16 residues. This CDR3 reads CASSLGLAGLQETQYF. The CDR3 DNA reads as TGTGCCAGCAGCCTCGGACTAGCGGGCCTCCAAGAGACCCAGTACTTC.

This clonotype has just a few counts. This chain uses TRBV7-9 with TRBJ2-7, with TRBD2 as a possible D gene (7 bases). The germline V and J ends were trimmed by 5 bases and 5 bases, with 19 bases remaining between them. In germline, CDR1 is SEHNR, CDR2 FQNEAQ (reference sequence). There are 15 residues in the CDR3. For the CDR3, the DNA is TGTGCCAGCAGCCCATCGGGGGGCGCATCCCACGAGCAGTACTTC. Amino acids: CASSPSGGASHEQYF.

This clonotype was counted a few times. V gene TRBV6-5 combines with J gene TRBJ2-3, with TRBD1 as a possible D gene (6 bases). Germline V CDR1 and CDR2: MNHEY, SVGAGI. The CDR3 loop spans 18 amino acids. Deletions cut 2 bases from V and 4 bases from J, with 22 bases between. CDR3 coding DNA: TGTGCCAGCAGTTACCGGGGCCAACAGGGAGTATTCGCAGATACGCAGTATTTT. It yields the protein CASSYRGQQGVFADTQYF.

The chain couples TRBV6-5 to TRBJ2-5; D is unclear. The CDR3 loop spans 15 amino acids. V gave up 2 bases and J gave up 1 base, with 11 bases separating them. Germline values: CDR1 MNHEY, CDR2 SVGAGI. Here the CDR3 reads CASSYLRRSQETQYF. CDR3 in DNA: TGTGCCAGCAGTTACCTGAGGAGATCCCAAGAGACCCAGTACTTC.